These 6 T cell receptor beta chains came from one sample sequenced in a study of blood T cells in healthy people across ages. Next came a second PCR, run for about 6 to 11 cycles, which used a sample-barcoded 5' primer along with a J-beta primer mix. TCRdb processed the 5' RACE reads anew with MiXCR; each CDR3 protein has one entry. The sample gives 1.8 million or so distinct CDR3 sequences, approximately 40% of which show up once; more than 20% is in the top ten. Sequenced: blood. All receptors derive from a human donor in good health.

The genes are TRBV28 and TRBJ1-2; D remains ambiguous. V lost 5 bases to trimming and J lost 8 bases, with 24 bases between them. This CDR3 region has 16 residues. The germline gives CDR1 MDHEN, CDR2 SYDVKM. The CDR3 bases are TGTGCCAGCAGTCGACCCTCGATGGTGTCGTCTCGGGGCTACACCTTC. Translation gives CASSRPSMVSSRGYTF.

As regards this clonotype: The CDR3 does not end in the conserved phenylalanine or tryptophan, so this is likely a read error. The chain couples TRBV4-1 to TRBJ1-1; D not resolved. CDR1 is MGHRA, CDR2 YSYEKL, per germline. The ends were cut back, 3 bases at V and 5 bases at J, with 10 bases in the middle. The CDR3 is 13 amino acids. The CDR3 bases are TGCGCCAGCAGCCACCTCCCCGGGACTGAAGCTTTCCTT. It yields the protein CASSHLPGTEAFL.

The chain recombines TRBV20-1 with TRBJ2-3, with TRBD1 matching 9 bases. The CDR3 length is 16 residues. Germline V lookup: CDR1 DFQATT, CDR2 SNEGSKA (reference sequence). The ends lost 2 bases at V and 6 bases at J; junction bases unmatched: 12. CDR3 nucleotide sequence: TGCAGTGCTAGACTCGACCGGGACAGGGTTCTGGATACGCAGTATTTT. This codes for CSARLDRDRVLDTQYF.

This clonotype came up a few times. The chain joins TRBV6-2 or TRBV6-3 to TRBJ2-1; D possibly matches TRBD1 or TRBD2 (5 bases each). Germline V lookup: CDR1 MNHEY, CDR2 SVGEGT. This CDR3 contains 13 residues. V lost 2 bases to trimming and J lost 9 bases, with 11 bases between them. The CDR3 nucleotides read TGTGCCAGCAGTTACGGGGGTGGCGGTGAGCAGTTCTTC. Its protein product is CASSYGGGGEQFF.

The rearrangement joins TRBV2 to TRBJ2-3; the D is unclear. This CDR3 contains 15 residues. V lost 5 bases and J lost 13, with 25 bases in between. Germline V CDR1 and CDR2: SNHLY, FYNNEI. The CDR3: CASSLNADFGLPKYF. The CDR3 region has the DNA TGTGCCAGCAGTCTCAACGCCGACTTTGGCCTACCTAAGTATTTT.

V is TRBV2 and J is TRBJ2-5; no firm D call. The J call may be wrong; the DNA end is better matched by TRBJ2-7. The germline V gene has CDR1 SNHLY and CDR2 FYNNEI. The CDR3 contains 13 residues. The CDR3 protein is CASSEPRAVEQYF. In nucleotides, the CDR3 is TGTGCCAGCAGTGAACCTCGGGCAGTCGAGCAGTACTTC.